This section outlines one T cell receptor (beta chain) sequence together with its context. Its specificity is unknown. The data derive from a study of T-cell reconstitution after alpha-beta-depleted transplantation in children. Study outcomes and limitations: One year post-transplant, T-cell counts and diversity were largely derived from T cells produced anew.

TCRbeta library construction was performed incorporating unique molecular identifiers. From the PCR reads, TCRdb called clonotypes with MiXCR, one entry per CDR3 protein. Seen here are 900,000 or so distinct CDR3 sequences, roughly 15% observed once, and the top ten hold around 4.5%. Trimming removed 1 base at V and 4 bases at J, with 12 bases between. Looked up from germline, CDR1 is SGHRS and CDR2 is YFSETQ. The CDR3 contains 15 residues. The source of this sequence is a male patient younger than 18 who had a stem cell transplant for acute lymphoblastic leukemia, so the T cells may come from the graft donor. The input for sequencing was PBMCs, mostly from graft donor cells, taken 360 days after TCRalphabeta/CD19-depleted stem cell transplant. The J gene is TRBJ1-5, the V gene TRBV5-1; D may be TRBD1 (5 bases). In DNA form, the CDR3 reads TGCGCCAGCAGCTTGCGAGCAGGGCGGAATCAGCCCCAGCATTTT. Its translation is CASSLRAGRNQPQHF.